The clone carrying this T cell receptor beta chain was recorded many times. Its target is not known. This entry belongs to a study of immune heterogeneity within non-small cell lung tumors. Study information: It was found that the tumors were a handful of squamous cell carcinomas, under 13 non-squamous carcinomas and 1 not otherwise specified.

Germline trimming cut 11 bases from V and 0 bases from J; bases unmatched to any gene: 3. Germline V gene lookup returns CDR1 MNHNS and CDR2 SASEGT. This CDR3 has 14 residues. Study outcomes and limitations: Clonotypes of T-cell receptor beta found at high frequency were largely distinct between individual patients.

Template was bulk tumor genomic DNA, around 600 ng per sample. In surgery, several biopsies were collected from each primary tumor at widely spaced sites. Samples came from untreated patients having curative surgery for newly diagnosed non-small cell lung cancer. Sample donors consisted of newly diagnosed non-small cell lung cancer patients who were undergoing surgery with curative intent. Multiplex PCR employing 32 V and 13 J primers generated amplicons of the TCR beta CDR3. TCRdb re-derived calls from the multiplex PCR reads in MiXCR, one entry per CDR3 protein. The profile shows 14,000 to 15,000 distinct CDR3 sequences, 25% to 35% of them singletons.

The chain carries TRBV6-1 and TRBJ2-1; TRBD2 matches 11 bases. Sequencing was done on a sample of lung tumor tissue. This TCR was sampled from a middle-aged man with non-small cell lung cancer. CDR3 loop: CAGGLAGSYNEQFF. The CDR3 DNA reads TGTGCCGGTGGACTAGCGGGCTCCTACAATGAGCAGTTCTTC.